This TCR beta chain was captured in a study of blood T cell repertoires in COVID-19. Losses at the gene ends were 4 bases for V and 5 bases for J; bases not matched to a gene: 5. Germline CDR1 and CDR2: SGHRS and YFSETQ. The CDR3 consists of 13 residues. How the authors handled the data: Amplifying reference gene primers gave estimates of nucleated cell counts. Using immunoSEQ multiplex PCR, the repertoire was profiled, and TCRdb retains in-frame clones only, with some absent. V and J calls and clone size are as listed in that table; D and trimming were resolved from the DNA. The sample consists of 150,000 or so clones, roughly 87% of them appearing once.

The chain uses TRBV5-1 and TRBJ1-1; 7 nucleotides match TRBD1. The clonotype comes from a human donor in a cohort sampled during active COVID-19. Sequencing was carried out using peripheral blood. The CDR3 loop is CASSPQQGTEAFF. CDR3 DNA sequence: TGCGCCAGCAGCCCCCAACAGGGGACTGAAGCTTTCTTT. Drawing the rest from reference TRBV5-1 and TRBJ1-1, the complete variable domain is KAGVTQTPRYLIKTRGQQVTLSCSPISGHRSVSWYQQTPGQGLQFLFEYFSETQRNKGNFPGRFSGRQFSNSRSEMNVSTLELGDSALYLCASSPQQGTEAFFGQGTRLTVV.